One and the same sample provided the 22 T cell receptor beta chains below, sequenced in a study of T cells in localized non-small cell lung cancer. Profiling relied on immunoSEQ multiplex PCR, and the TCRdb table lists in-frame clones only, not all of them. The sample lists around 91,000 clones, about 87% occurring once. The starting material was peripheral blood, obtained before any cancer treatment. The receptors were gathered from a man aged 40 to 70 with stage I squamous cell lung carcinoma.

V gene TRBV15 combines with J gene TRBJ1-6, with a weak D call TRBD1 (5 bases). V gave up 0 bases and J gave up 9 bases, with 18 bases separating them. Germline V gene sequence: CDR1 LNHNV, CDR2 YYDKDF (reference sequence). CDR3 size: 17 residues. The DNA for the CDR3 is TGTGCCACCAGCAGAGATCCCGGAGTTAGTAGGGGTTCACCCCTCCACTTT. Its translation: CATSRDPGVSRGSPLHF.

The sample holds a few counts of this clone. CDR3 nucleotide sequence: TGTGCCATCAGCTCGGTCCGAGACGGCTACGAGCAGTACTTC. Its translation: CAISSVRDGYEQYF. J is TRBJ2-7 and V is TRBV10-3; D is unresolved. Deletions cut 6 bases from V and 3 bases from J, with 15 bases between. CDR3 size: 14 residues. Germline V gene data show CDR1 as ENHRY and CDR2 as SYGVKD.

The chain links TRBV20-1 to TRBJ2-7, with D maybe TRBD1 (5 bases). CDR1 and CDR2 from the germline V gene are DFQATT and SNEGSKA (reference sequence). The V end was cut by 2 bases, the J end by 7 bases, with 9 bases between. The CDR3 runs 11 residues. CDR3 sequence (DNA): TGCAGTGCTAGACAGGGTCAAGAGCAGTACTTC. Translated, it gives CSARQGQEQYF.

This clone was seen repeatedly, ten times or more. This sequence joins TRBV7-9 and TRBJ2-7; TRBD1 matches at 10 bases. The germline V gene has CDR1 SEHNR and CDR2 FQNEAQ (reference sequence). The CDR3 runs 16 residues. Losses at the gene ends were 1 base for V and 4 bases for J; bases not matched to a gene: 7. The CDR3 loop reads CASSLGDRGKFYEQYF. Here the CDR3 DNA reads TGTGCCAGCAGCTTAGGGGACAGGGGAAAGTTTTACGAGCAGTACTTC.

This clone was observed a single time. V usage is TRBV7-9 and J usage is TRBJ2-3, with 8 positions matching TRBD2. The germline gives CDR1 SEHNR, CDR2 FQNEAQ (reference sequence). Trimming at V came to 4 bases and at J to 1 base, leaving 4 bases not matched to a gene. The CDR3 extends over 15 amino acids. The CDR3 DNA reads TGTGCCAGCAGCTCTTCTAGCGGGCGCACAGATACGCAGTATTTT. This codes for CASSSSSGRTDTQYF.

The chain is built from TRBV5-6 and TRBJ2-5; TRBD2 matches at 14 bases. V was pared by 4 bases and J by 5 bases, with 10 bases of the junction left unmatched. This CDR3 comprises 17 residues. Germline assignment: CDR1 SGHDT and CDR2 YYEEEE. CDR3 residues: CASSLGLAGALGETQYF. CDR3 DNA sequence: TGTGCCAGCAGCCTGGGACTAGCGGGGGCCTTGGGGGAGACCCAGTACTTC. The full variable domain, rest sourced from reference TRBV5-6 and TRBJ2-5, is DAGVTQSPTHLIKTRGQQVTLRCSPKSGHDTVSWYQQALGQGPQFIFQYYEEEERQRGNFPDRFSGHQFPNYSSELNVNALLLGDSALYLCASSLGLAGALGETQYFGPGTRLLVL.

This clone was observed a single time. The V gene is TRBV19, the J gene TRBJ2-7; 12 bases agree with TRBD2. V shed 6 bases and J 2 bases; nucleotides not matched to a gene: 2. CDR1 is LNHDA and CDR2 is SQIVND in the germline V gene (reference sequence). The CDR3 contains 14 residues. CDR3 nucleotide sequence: TGTGCCAGTAGGCGACTAGCGGGGGCCTACGAGCAGTACTTC. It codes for CASRRLAGAYEQYF. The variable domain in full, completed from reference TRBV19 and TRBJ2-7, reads DGGITQSPKYLFRKEGQNVTLSCEQNLNHDAMYWYRQDPGQGLRLIYYSQIVNDFQKGDIAEGYSVSREKKESFPLTVTSAQKNPTAFYLCASRRLAGAYEQYFGPGTRLTVT.

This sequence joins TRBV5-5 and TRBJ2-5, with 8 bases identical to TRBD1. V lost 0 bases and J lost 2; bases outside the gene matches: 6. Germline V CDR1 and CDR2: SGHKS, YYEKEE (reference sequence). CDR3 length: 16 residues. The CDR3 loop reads CASSLAVGQGQETQYF. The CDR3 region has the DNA TGTGCCAGCAGCTTGGCCGTCGGACAGGGACAAGAGACCCAGTACTTC. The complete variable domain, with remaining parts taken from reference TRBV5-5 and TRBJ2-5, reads DAGVTQSPTHLIKTRGQQVTLRCSPISGHKSVSWYQQVLGQGPQFIFQYYEKEERGRGNFPDRFSARQFPNYSSELNVNALLLGDSALYLCASSLAVGQGQETQYFGPGTRLLVL.

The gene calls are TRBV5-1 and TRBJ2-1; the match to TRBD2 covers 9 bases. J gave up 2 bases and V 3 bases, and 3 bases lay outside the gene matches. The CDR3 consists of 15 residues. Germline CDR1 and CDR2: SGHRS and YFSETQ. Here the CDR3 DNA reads TGCGCCAGCAGCTCAAGCGGGGGGCCCTACAATGAGCAGTTCTTC. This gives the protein CASSSSGGPYNEQFF.

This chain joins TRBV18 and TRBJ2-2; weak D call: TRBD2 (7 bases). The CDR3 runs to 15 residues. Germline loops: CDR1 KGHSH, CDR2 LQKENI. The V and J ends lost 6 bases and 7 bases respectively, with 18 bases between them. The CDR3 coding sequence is TGTGCCAGCTCCCGCTCGGGGGGCTCAGACGGGGAGCTGTTTTTT. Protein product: CASSRSGGSDGELFF.

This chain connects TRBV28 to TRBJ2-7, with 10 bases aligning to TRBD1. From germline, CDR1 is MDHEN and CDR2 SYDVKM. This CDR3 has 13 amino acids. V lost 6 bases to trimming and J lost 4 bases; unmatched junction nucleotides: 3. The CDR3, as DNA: TGTGCCAGCAGGACAGGGGGCCGGTACGAGCAGTACTTC. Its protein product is CASRTGGRYEQYF.

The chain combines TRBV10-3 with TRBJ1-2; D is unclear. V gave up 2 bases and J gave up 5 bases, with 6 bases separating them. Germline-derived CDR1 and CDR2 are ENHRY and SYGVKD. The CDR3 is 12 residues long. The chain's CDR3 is CAISENLYGYTF. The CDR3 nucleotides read TGTGCCATCAGTGAGAACCTGTATGGCTACACCTTC.

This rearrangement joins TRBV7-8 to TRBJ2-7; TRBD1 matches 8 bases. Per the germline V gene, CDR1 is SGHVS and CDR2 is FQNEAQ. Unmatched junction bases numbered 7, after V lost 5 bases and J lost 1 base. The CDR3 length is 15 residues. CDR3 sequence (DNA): TGTGCCAGCAGCCCAGACCGGGACAGGTCCTACGAGCAGTACTTC. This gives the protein CASSPDRDRSYEQYF.

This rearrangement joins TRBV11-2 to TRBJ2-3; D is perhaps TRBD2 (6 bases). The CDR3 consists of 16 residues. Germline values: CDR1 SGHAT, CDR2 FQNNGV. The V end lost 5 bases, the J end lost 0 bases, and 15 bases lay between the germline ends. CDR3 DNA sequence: TGTGCCAGCAGCCGGGACTCCGGATTAAGCACAGATACGCAGTATTTT. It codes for CASSRDSGLSTDTQYF.

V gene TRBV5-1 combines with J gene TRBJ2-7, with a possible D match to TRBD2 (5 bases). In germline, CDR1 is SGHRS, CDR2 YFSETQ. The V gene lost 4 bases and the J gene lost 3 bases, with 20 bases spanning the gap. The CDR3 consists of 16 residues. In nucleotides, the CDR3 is TGCGCCAGCAGCGTTCTTACGGGAACTACCATCTACGAGCAGTACTTC. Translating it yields CASSVLTGTTIYEQYF.

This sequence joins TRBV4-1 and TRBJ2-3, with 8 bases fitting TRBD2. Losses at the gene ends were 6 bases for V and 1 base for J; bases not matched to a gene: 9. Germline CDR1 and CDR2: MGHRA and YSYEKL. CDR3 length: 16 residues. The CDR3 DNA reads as TGCGCCAGCAGGAAGGGCGCGGGGGGCCGCACAGATACGCAGTATTTT. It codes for CASRKGAGGRTDTQYF.

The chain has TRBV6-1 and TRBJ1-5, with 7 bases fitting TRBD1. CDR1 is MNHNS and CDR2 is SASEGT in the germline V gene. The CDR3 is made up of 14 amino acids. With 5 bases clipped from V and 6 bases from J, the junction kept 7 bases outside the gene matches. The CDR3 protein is CASSRDRERQPQHF. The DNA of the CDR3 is TGTGCCAGCAGTCGTGACAGGGAGCGTCAGCCCCAGCATTTT.

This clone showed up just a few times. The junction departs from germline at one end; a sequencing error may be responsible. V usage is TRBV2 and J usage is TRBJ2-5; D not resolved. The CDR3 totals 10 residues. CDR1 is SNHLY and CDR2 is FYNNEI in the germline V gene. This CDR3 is CASSGPRNNF. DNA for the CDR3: TGTGCCAGCAGTGGCCCAAGAAATAACTTC.

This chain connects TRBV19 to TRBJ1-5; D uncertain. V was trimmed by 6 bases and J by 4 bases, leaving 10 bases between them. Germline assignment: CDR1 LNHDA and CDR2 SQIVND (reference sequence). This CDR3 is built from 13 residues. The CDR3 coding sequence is TGTGCCAGTAGCCCGATGGTGAATCAGCCCCAGCATTTT. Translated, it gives CASSPMVNQPQHF.

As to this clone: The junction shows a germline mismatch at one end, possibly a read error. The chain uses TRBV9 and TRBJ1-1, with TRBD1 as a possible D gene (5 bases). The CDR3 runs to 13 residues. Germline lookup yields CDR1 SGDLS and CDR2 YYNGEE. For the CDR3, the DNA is TGTGCCAGCAGCGTAGCTGAAAGGACACCCTGTTCCTTT. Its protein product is CASSVAERTPCSF. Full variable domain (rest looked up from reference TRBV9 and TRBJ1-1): DSGVTQTPKHLITATGQRVTLRCSPRSGDLSVYWYQQSLDQGLQFLIQYYNGEERAKGNILERFSAQQFPDLHSELNLSSLELGDSALYFCASSVAERTPCSFGQGTRLTVV.

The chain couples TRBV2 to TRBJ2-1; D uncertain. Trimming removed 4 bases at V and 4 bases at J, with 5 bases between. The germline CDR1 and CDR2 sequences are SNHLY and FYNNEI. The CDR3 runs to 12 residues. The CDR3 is CASSVYYNEQFF. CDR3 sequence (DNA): TGTGCCAGCAGTGTCTATTACAATGAGCAGTTCTTC.

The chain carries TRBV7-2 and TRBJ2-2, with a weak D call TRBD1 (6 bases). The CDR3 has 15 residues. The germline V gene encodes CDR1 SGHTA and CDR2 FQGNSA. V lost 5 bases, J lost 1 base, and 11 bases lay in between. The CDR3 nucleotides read TGTGCCAGCAGCCTACAGGGACGGAACACCGGGGAGCTGTTTTTT. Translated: CASSLQGRNTGELFF.